This T cell receptor beta chain is drawn from a study of Graves' ophthalmopathy and Graves' hyperthyroidism. Germline trimming cut 4 bases from V and 4 bases from J; bases unmatched to any gene: 8. Germline CDR1 LGHNA, CDR2 YSLEER. The CDR3 is 16 residues long. For repertoire sequencing, the TCR beta CDR3 regions were amplified from RNA transcripts. Second-round multiplex PCR followed a first-round RT-PCR using HTBI primers. TCRdb independently ran MiXCR on the multiplex PCR reads; one entry per CDR3 protein. This table has approximately 700,000 distinct CDR3 sequences, under 50% appearing once. In this sample, this clonotype turned up a few times.

The V gene is TRBV4-3, the J gene TRBJ2-2; TRBD1 aligns across 8 bases. Sequencing input: peripheral blood. This TCR was recovered from an adult man with Graves' ophthalmopathy. CDR3 sequence reads: CASSPRTGRGTGELFF. The DNA for the CDR3 is TGCGCCAGCAGCCCGAGGACAGGGAGAGGCACCGGGGAGCTGTTTTTT.